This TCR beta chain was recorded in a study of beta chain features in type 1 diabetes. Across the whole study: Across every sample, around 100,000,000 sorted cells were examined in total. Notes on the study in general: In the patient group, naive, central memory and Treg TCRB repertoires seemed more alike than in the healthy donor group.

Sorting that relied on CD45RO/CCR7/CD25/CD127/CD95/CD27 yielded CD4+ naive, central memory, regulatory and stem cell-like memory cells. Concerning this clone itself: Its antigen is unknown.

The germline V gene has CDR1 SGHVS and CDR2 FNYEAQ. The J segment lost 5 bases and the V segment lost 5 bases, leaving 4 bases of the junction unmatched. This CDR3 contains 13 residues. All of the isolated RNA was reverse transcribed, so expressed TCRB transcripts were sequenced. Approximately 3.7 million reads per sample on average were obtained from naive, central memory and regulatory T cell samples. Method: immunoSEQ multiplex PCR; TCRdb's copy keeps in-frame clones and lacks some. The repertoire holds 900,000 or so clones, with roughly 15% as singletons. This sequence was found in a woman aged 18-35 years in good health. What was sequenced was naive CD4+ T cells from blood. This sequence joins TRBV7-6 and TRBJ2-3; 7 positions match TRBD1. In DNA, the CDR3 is TGTGCCAGCAGCCCCGACAGGGAAGATACGCAGTATTTT. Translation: CASSPDREDTQYF.